The 26 T cell receptor beta chains in this list originate from one sample, sequenced in a study of response to subunit inactivated influenza vaccine. From the RT-PCR reads, TCRdb called clonotypes with MiXCR, one entry per CDR3 protein. The sample has around 600,000 distinct CDR3 sequences; around 11% are singletons. The data also belong to a second study, concerning T cells expressing NK-cell markers. Per that study: cDNA encoding TCR beta was synthesized via 5'RACE template switching incorporating UMIs.

Material: PBMCs from blood, obtained on the day of vaccination. Receptors originate from a man aged 45-65 years who received an inactivated influenza vaccine.

The chain recombines TRBV2 with TRBJ2-5; 10 nucleotides agree with TRBD1. The CDR3 spans 16 residues. V shed 4 bases and J 4 bases; nucleotides not matched to a gene: 9. CDR1 and CDR2 (germline): SNHLY, FYNNEI. The DNA for the CDR3 is TGTGCCAGCAGTGTGGACAGGGGGGCTGTGGGAGAGACCCAGTACTTC. Translated: CASSVDRGAVGETQYF.

V usage is TRBV5-1 and J usage is TRBJ2-7; 9 bases map to TRBD1. The CDR3 runs 15 residues. Germline CDR1 is SGHRS and CDR2 is YFSETQ. J lost 3 bases, V lost 0 bases, and 4 bases had no gene match. Here the CDR3 DNA reads TGCGCCAGCAGCTTGGAGGGACAGGGAGGCTACGAGCAGTACTTC. Its protein is CASSLEGQGGYEQYF.

This chain joins TRBV12-3 or TRBV12-4 and TRBJ2-1, with TRBD2 matching over 10 bases. With V trimmed by 6 bases and J by 3 bases, 5 bases remained unmatched. This CDR3 has 15 amino acids. The CDR3 reads CASSQGTSVYNEQFF. DNA for the CDR3: TGTGCCAGCAGCCAGGGGACTAGCGTCTACAATGAGCAGTTCTTC.

The table lists this clonotype with a few counts. V and J are TRBV25-1 and TRBJ2-5; D ambiguous. The CDR3 loop spans 14 amino acids. The V and J ends lost 4 bases and 1 base respectively, with 10 bases between them. Germline assignment: CDR1 MGHDK and CDR2 SYGVNS. The CDR3 bases are TGTGCCAGCAGTGGCCTGGGCAGCCAAGAGACCCAGTACTTC. Protein sequence: CASSGLGSQETQYF.

The rearrangement uses TRBV4-2 and TRBJ2-7, with 10 bases matching TRBD1. The J segment lost 0 bases and the V segment lost 4 bases, leaving 3 bases of the junction unmatched. The CDR3 consists of 15 residues. Germline CDR1 LGHNA, CDR2 YNFKEQ. DNA for the CDR3: TGTGCCAGCAGCCCCCGACAGGGGGCCTCCTACGAGCAGTACTTC. Translated: CASSPRQGASYEQYF.

This clonotype showed up just a few times. The V gene is TRBV29-1, the J gene TRBJ2-1; no clear D. Trimming shortened V by 1 base and J by 8 bases, and 15 bases separated the two germline ends. This CDR3 has 14 residues. CDR1 is SQVTM and CDR2 is ANQGSEA in the germline V gene. In nucleotides, the CDR3 is TGCAGCGTTGAAGGGGTTGTCGTAGAGTATGAGCAGTTCTTC. Protein sequence: CSVEGVVVEYEQFF.

The chain couples TRBV2 to TRBJ2-6; D remains ambiguous. In germline, CDR1 is SNHLY, CDR2 FYNNEI. V was shortened by 7 bases and J by 2 bases, with 6 bases between the two germline ends. This CDR3 has 13 residues. In DNA, the CDR3 is TGTGCCAGCAATCTGGCTGGGGCCAACGTCCTGACTTTC. Encoded protein: CASNLAGANVLTF.

This clonotype was seen repeatedly, ten times or more. This could be a read error, since a much larger clone is one nucleotide away. V is TRBV6-2 or TRBV6-3 and J is TRBJ2-3; no clear D. V lost 5 bases and J lost 2, with 2 bases in between. Germline V gene sequence: CDR1 MNHEY, CDR2 SVGEGT. The CDR3 totals 11 residues. Here the CDR3 reads CASSITDTQYF. The CDR3, as DNA: TGTGCCAGCAGTATCACAGATACGCAGTATTTT.

Only a few counts were recorded for this clonotype. This chain joins TRBV20-1 and TRBJ2-3, with 7 bases aligning to TRBD2. Germline assignment: CDR1 DFQATT and CDR2 SNEGSKA (reference sequence). V gave up 0 bases and J gave up 4 bases; unmatched junction bases: 7. This CDR3 spans 15 amino acids. The DNA of the CDR3 is TGCAGTGCTAGAGATCCTCAGCGGGGCGCAGATACGCAGTATTTT. Protein product: CSARDPQRGADTQYF.

This clonotype was detected many times. J is TRBJ1-1 and V is TRBV9; TRBD1 agrees at 8 bases. The CDR3 is 13 residues long. Germline V lookup: CDR1 SGDLS, CDR2 YYNGEE. V gave up 5 bases and J gave up 5 bases; unmatched junction bases: 5. CDR3 DNA sequence: TGTGCCAGCAGTGTCGGACAGGGAACTGAAGCTTTCTTT. Encoded protein: CASSVGQGTEAFF.

V usage is TRBV7-4 and J usage is TRBJ2-7, with 8 bases aligning to TRBD1. Germline CDR1 SGHVT, CDR2 SQSDAQ. Losses at the gene ends were 10 bases for V and 5 bases for J; bases not matched to a gene: 16. The CDR3 totals 15 residues. CDR3 DNA sequence: TGTGCCACCTCCCAAGTTGACAGGGGTGGCCACGAGCAGTACTTC. This gives the protein CATSQVDRGGHEQYF. The full variable domain, in which reference TRBV7-4 and TRBJ2-7 provide the parts outside the CDR3, is GAGVSQSPRYKVAKRGRDVALRCDSISGHVTLYWYRQTLGQGSEVLTYSQSDAQRDKSGRPSGRFSAERPERSVSTLKIQRTEQGDSAVYLCATSQVDRGGHEQYFGPGTRLTVT.

As to this clonotype: One end of the junction fails to match germline, which may point to a read error. The chain couples TRBV27 to TRBJ2-5; TRBD2 is a possible D gene (6 bases). Per germline, CDR1 MNHEY and CDR2 SMNVEV (reference sequence). The length of the CDR3 is 15 residues. The CDR3 protein is CASSETGELGETQHF. The CDR3 DNA sequence: TGTGCCAGCAGTGAGACGGGGGAGCTCGGAGAGACCCAGCACTTC.

This clonotype was picked up many times. V usage is TRBV10-3 and J usage is TRBJ1-6; 9 positions match TRBD1. CDR1 ENHRY and CDR2 SYGVKD come from the germline V gene. With 9 bases clipped from V and 8 bases from J, the junction kept 5 bases outside the gene matches. The CDR3 covers 13 residues. The CDR3 region is CAISGQGDSPLHF. CDR3 nucleotide sequence: TGTGCCATTTCGGGACAGGGAGATTCACCCCTCCACTTT.

This clonotype was observed a handful of times. The V call is TRBV11-2, the J call TRBJ2-7; D is perhaps TRBD1 or TRBD2 (5 bases each). Germline loops: CDR1 SGHAT, CDR2 FQNNGV. The CDR3 extends over 15 amino acids. V was cut by 5 bases and J by 3 bases, with 17 bases left in between. The CDR3 sequence is CASSPVPGRYYEQYF. Written as DNA, the CDR3 is TGTGCCAGCAGCCCTGTTCCGGGACGGTACTACGAGCAGTACTTC. The full variable domain, rest sourced from reference TRBV11-2 and TRBJ2-7, is EAGVAQSPRYKIIEKRQSVAFWCNPISGHATLYWYQQILGQGPKLLIQFQNNGVVDDSQLPKDRFSAERLKGVDSTLKIQPAKLEDSAVYLCASSPVPGRYYEQYFGPGTRLTVT.

V gene TRBV9 combines with J gene TRBJ2-3; 7 bases match TRBD2. This CDR3 has 17 residues. The ends lost 3 bases at V and 2 bases at J; junction bases unmatched: 12. Germline assignment: CDR1 SGDLS and CDR2 YYNGEE. The CDR3 DNA reads as TGTGCCAGCAGCGCCTTCGAGGGACTATCTCTCACAGATACGCAGTATTTT. It codes for CASSAFEGLSLTDTQYF.

This clonotype was seen a handful of times. One end of the junction varies from germline; a read error may be responsible. This chain uses TRBV7-2 with TRBJ2-3; 10 bases fit TRBD2. The CDR3 extends over 16 amino acids. Germline V lookup: CDR1 SGHTA, CDR2 FQGNSA. The CDR3 here is CAGSVTSGIGTDTQYF. The CDR3 DNA reads TGTGCCGGCAGCGTTACTAGCGGGATTGGCACAGATACGCAGTATTTT.

This clonotype was seen only a few times. The CDR3 nucleotides read TGTGCCAGCAGCTTAGGGACAGGGGAATACGAGCAGTTCTTC. This translates into CASSLGTGEYEQFF. The chain joins TRBV7-7 to TRBJ2-1; 9 nucleotides match TRBD1. The J segment lost 10 bases and the V segment lost 1 base, leaving 5 bases of the junction unmatched. The CDR3 consists of 14 residues. Germline V gene sequence: CDR1 SSHAT, CDR2 FNYEAQ (reference sequence).

The rearrangement uses TRBV12-3 or TRBV12-4 and TRBJ1-2, with a possible D match to TRBD1 (5 bases). V was shortened by 3 bases and J by 6 bases, with 11 bases between the two germline ends. The CDR3 has 13 amino acids. The CDR3 loop is CASSLSTGDGYTF. The CDR3 DNA follows: TGTGCCAGCAGTTTGTCCACAGGAGATGGCTACACCTTC.

The chain links TRBV9 to TRBJ2-1, with TRBD2 matching over 9 bases. The CDR3 has 20 residues. After removal of 2 bases from V and 1 base from J, the junction contained 16 bases not matched to a gene. Germline CDR1 is SGDLS and CDR2 is YYNGEE. In DNA, the CDR3 is TGTGCCAGCAGCGTTCGAACTAGCGGGTTCCCCGATCAATCCTACAATGAGCAGTTCTTC. This encodes CASSVRTSGFPDQSYNEQFF.

This clonotype has more than one count but fewer than ten. This chain uses TRBV7-9 with TRBJ1-2; D remains unclear. The CDR3 is made up of 14 amino acids. CDR1 is SEHNR and CDR2 is FQNEAQ in the germline V gene (reference sequence). Trimming removed 1 base from V and 5 bases from J, with 11 bases in between. The CDR3 loop reads CASSLGARFYGYTF. In DNA, the CDR3 is TGTGCCAGCAGCTTAGGCGCCAGGTTTTATGGCTACACCTTC.

The chain couples TRBV29-1 to TRBJ2-7; 10 bases are a match to TRBD2. Germline V gene lookup returns CDR1 SQVTM and CDR2 ANQGSEA. The CDR3 covers 14 residues. The trim removed 4 bases at V and 2 bases at J, leaving 5 bases unmatched. CDR3 protein: CSVVGLAVAYEQYF. CDR3 nucleotide sequence: TGCAGCGTTGTCGGACTAGCGGTCGCCTACGAGCAGTACTTC.

This chain joins TRBV12-3 or TRBV12-4 and TRBJ2-5; 12 bases fit TRBD2. Losses at the gene ends were 3 bases for V and 5 bases for J; bases not matched to a gene: 10. CDR3 length equals 17 residues. CDR3 region: CASSFGLAGGLGETQYF. The DNA of the CDR3 is TGTGCCAGCAGTTTCGGGCTAGCGGGGGGGCTGGGCGAGACCCAGTACTTC.

This clonotype was counted between two and nine times. The CDR3 nucleotides read TGTGCCAGCAGCCCTTCGTGGGGGGTAACCTACAATGAGCAGTTCTTC. It specifies CASSPSWGVTYNEQFF. The chain is built from TRBV28 and TRBJ2-1; maybe TRBD2 (6 bases). CDR1 is MDHEN and CDR2 is SYDVKM in the germline V gene. This CDR3 is built from 16 residues. With 6 bases removed from V and 2 bases from J, the gap between germline ends came to 17 bases.

This clonotype appeared a few times. J is TRBJ2-1 and V is TRBV6-5; 11 bases line up with TRBD2. With 4 bases clipped from V and 5 bases from J, the junction kept 4 bases outside the gene matches. This CDR3 spans 15 amino acids. Per germline, CDR1 MNHEY and CDR2 SVGAGI. Here the CDR3 reads CASSWLAGGDNEQFF. Here the CDR3 DNA reads TGTGCCAGCAGTTGGTTAGCGGGAGGGGACAATGAGCAGTTCTTC.

This clonotype was counted only a few times. The chain combines TRBV7-2 with TRBJ2-3; maybe TRBD2 (5 bases). CDR3 length: 16 residues. Germline V lookup: CDR1 SGHTA, CDR2 FQGNSA. V gave up 0 bases and J gave up 6 bases, with 16 bases separating them. The chain's CDR3 is CASSLAPTRSYDTQYF. In nucleotides, the CDR3 is TGTGCCAGCAGCTTAGCCCCAACTAGAAGTTACGATACGCAGTATTTT.

CDR3 coding DNA: TGTGCCAGCAGCATATTACATGGAGATACTAGCACAGATACGCAGTATTTT. It encodes CASSILHGDTSTDTQYF. The rearrangement uses TRBV7-2 and TRBJ2-3; D is ambiguous. Germline V gene data show CDR1 as SGHTA and CDR2 as FQGNSA. CDR3 length equals 17 residues. V was cut by 5 bases and J by 0 bases, with 18 bases left in between.